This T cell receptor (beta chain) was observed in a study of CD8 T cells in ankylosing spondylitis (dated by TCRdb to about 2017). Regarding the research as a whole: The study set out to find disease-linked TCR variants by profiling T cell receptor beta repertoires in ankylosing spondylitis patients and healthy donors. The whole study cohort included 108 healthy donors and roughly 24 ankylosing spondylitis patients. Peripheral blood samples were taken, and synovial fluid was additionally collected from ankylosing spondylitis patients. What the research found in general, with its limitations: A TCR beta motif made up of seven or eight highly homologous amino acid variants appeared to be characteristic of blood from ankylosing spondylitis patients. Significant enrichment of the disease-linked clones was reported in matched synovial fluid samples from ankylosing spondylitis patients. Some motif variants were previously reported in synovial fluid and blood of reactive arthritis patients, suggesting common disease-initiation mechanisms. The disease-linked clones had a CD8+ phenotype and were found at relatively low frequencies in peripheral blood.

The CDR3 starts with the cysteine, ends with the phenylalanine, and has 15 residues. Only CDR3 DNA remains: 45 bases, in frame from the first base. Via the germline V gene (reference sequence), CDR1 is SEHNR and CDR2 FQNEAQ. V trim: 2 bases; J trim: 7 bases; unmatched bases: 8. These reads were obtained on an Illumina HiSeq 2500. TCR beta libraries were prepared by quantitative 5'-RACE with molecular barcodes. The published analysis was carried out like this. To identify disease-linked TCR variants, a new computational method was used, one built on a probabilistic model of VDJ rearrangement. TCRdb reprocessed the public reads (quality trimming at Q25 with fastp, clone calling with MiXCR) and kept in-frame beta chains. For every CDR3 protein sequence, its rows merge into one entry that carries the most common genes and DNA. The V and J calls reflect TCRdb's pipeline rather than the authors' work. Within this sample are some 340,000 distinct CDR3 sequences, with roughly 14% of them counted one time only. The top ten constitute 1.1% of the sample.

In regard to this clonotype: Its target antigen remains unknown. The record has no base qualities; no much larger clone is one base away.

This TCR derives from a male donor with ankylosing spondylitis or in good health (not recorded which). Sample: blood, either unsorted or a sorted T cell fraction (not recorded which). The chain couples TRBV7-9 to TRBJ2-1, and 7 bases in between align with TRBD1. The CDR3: CASSLLYRGKNEQFF. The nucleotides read TGTGCCAGCAGCTTACTGTACAGGGGTAAAAATGAGCAGTTCTTC.